The sequence of this TCR beta chain was determined in a study of T cell responses to AZD1222 COVID-19 vaccine. Study-level findings and limits: The donor group comprised mostly white British people and more females; the analysis possibly underestimated clonal diversity.

Produced via immunoSEQ multiplex PCR; TCRdb's table is partial and in-frame only. The table lists under 200,000 clones, 88% of them singletons. The length of the CDR3 is 15 residues. Germline loops: CDR1 LGHNA, CDR2 YSLEER. J lost 3 bases, V lost 4 bases, and 1 base had no gene match. Points on this clone: The antigen remains unidentified.

The source was peripheral blood, collected on day 0 of AZD1222 vaccination. The rearrangement uses TRBV4-3 and TRBJ2-3, with 13 bases aligning to TRBD2. The TCR was taken from an adult in good health. The CDR3 reads CASSLTSGGTDTQYF. CDR3 sequence (DNA): TGCGCCAGCAGCCTGACTAGCGGGGGGACAGATACGCAGTATTTT.